The clone carrying this TCR beta chain was seen at least ten times. CDR1 MDHEN and CDR2 SYDVKM come from the germline V gene. This CDR3 spans 14 amino acids. Trimming pared 2 bases from V and 6 bases from J, leaving 14 bases between. These data belong to a study of T cells in Graves' hyperthyroidism and ophthalmopathy. At the level of the study: Peripheral blood was obtained at initial diagnosis, preceding any treatment.

Across 18 months, stable Graves' hyperthyroidism was marked by no progression to ophthalmopathy. Every diagnosis used clinical symptoms, serum thyroxine and TRAb, thyroid ultrasound and orbital computed tomography. The PBMCs had their origin in 7.5 to 10 ml of fresh peripheral blood. Template material for amplifying TCR beta CDR3 regions consisted of RNA transcripts. The TCR CDR3 first-round RT-PCR relied on the HTBI primer set. TCRdb redid the calling of the multiplex PCR reads with MiXCR, one entry per CDR3 protein. The sample contains under 800,000 distinct CDR3 sequences, 13% to 15% of which appear only once.

This chain connects TRBV28 to TRBJ2-7; a weak D match, TRBD2 (5 bases). Source material: blood. The origin of this receptor is a woman between 18 and 29 years old with Graves' hyperthyroidism. As DNA, the CDR3 is TGTGCCAGCAGTTTAGTTGGAGGCCTCTCCGAGCAGTACTTC. Its translation: CASSLVGGLSEQYF.